This T cell receptor (beta chain) was sequenced during a study of response to subunit inactivated influenza vaccine. The CDR3 has 15 residues. Germline V gene lookup returns CDR1 MNHEY and CDR2 SVGEGT. V was pared by 2 bases and J by 2 bases, with 13 bases between. TCRdb re-called the RT-PCR reads with MiXCR, one entry per CDR3 protein. The sample contains hundreds of thousands of distinct CDR3 sequences, 13% of which appear only once. The receptor's source is a man aged 45-65 years who received an inactivated influenza vaccine. Sequenced material: PBMCs from blood, taken roughly 48 days after vaccination. The chain couples TRBV6-2 or TRBV6-3 to TRBJ2-7, with D perhaps being TRBD1 or TRBD2 (5 bases each). In DNA form, the CDR3 reads TGTGCCAGCAGTTACCGGGACCCCACCCCCTACGAGCAGTACTTC. The encoded protein is CASSYRDPTPYEQYF.